The clone carrying this T cell receptor (beta chain) has at least ten counts. Its antigen is still unknown. CDR1 and CDR2 from the germline V gene are SQVTM and ANQGSEA. Trimming cost V 5 bases and J 3 bases, with 3 bases left between them. This CDR3 has 10 amino acids. TCRdb passed the 5' RACE reads through MiXCR, listing each CDR3 protein once. In the table there are under 250,000 distinct CDR3 sequences, over 30% of which are singletons. These data come from a study of CD8 T cells in ankylosing spondylitis. Study-wide results and limits: Seemingly characteristic of ankylosing spondylitis blood was a TCR beta motif consisting of fewer than 10 highly homologous variants.

The receptor's source is a male donor with ankylosing spondylitis or in good health (not recorded which). The chain joins TRBV29-1 to TRBJ2-3; D call uncertain. Sequencing was performed on blood, either unsorted or a sorted T cell fraction (not recorded which). For the CDR3, the DNA is TGCAGCGTTTGGACAGATACGCAGTATTTT. This codes for CSVWTDTQYF.